These 18 T cell receptor beta chains were all obtained from the same sample, sequenced in a study of T cell responses to AZD1222 COVID-19 vaccine. The method was immunoSEQ multiplex PCR; TCRdb's version includes in-frame clones alone and lacks a portion of them. There are 150,000 or so clones in the sample; 91% occur only once, and less than 1.5% lies in the top ten. The specimen comprised peripheral blood, sampled 28 days after the second AZD1222 dose. The receptor source for this set is an adult who received the AZD1222 COVID-19 vaccine.

This chain connects TRBV2 to TRBJ2-7; D may be TRBD1 or TRBD2 (5 bases each). The V gene lost 10 bases and the J gene lost 4 bases, with 17 bases spanning the gap. Germline-derived CDR1 and CDR2 are SNHLY and FYNNEI. This CDR3 is built from 13 residues. The CDR3 region is CATLRDGQYEQYF. DNA of the CDR3: TGTGCCACCCTCCGGGACGGCCAGTACGAGCAGTACTTC.

The V gene is TRBV5-1, the J gene TRBJ2-5; D not resolved. Germline-derived CDR1 and CDR2 are SGHRS and YFSETQ. The CDR3 is 14 amino acids. V lost 0 bases to trimming and J lost 1 base, with 7 bases between them. CDR3 DNA: TGCGCCAGCAGCTTGGCTGGGTTCCAAGAGACCCAGTACTTC. The encoded protein is CASSLAGFQETQYF.

The chain has TRBV19 and TRBJ2-7, with 9 bases that match TRBD1. Germline-derived CDR1 and CDR2 are LNHDA and SQIVND (reference sequence). This CDR3 is built from 13 residues. The junction had 6 bases not matched to a gene; V was cut back by 3 bases and J by 9 bases. The CDR3 here is CASSMRGQGGQYF. DNA of the CDR3: TGTGCCAGTAGTATGCGGGGACAGGGCGGGCAGTACTTC.

The chain carries TRBV23-1 and TRBJ2-5; tentatively, D is TRBD1 (5 bases). TRBV23-1 is labeled an ORF, and its function is uncertain. V was trimmed by 7 bases and J by 2 bases, leaving 11 bases between them. The CDR3 length is 13 residues. The DNA for the CDR3 is TGCGCCAGCAAGACGGACAATCAAGAGACCCAGTACTTC. Its translation: CASKTDNQETQYF.

The chain employs TRBV18 and TRBJ1-1, with 7 bases identical to TRBD1. Per the germline V gene, CDR1 is KGHSH and CDR2 is LQKENI. Losses at the gene ends were 6 bases for V and 3 bases for J; bases not matched to a gene: 7. This CDR3 spans 14 amino acids. CDR3 sequence reads: CASSPTTGDTEAFF. CDR3 in DNA: TGTGCCAGCTCCCCAACCACAGGGGACACTGAAGCTTTCTTT.

The chain joins TRBV7-3 to TRBJ2-5; 12 nucleotides match TRBD2. V shed 2 bases and J 5 bases; nucleotides not matched to a gene: 3. The CDR3 has 15 amino acids. Germline loops: CDR1 SGHTA, CDR2 FQGTGA. CDR3 sequence: CASSLLAGGLETQYF. Here the CDR3 DNA reads TGTGCCAGCAGCTTACTAGCGGGAGGGTTGGAGACCCAGTACTTC. The variable domain in full, with the rest retrieved from reference TRBV7-3 and TRBJ2-5, is GAGVSQTPSNKVTEKGKYVELRCDPISGHTALYWYRQSLGQGPEFLIYFQGTGAADDSGLPNDRFFAVRPEGSVSTLKIQRTERGDSAVYLCASSLLAGGLETQYFGPGTRLLVL.

The chain recombines TRBV5-8 with TRBJ1-5; possibly TRBD1 for D (5 bases). CDR1 SGHTS and CDR2 YDEGEE come from the germline V gene. With 0 bases removed from V and 4 bases from J, the gap between germline ends came to 14 bases. The CDR3 runs to 16 residues. This CDR3 reads CASSLGSRGRNQPQHF. The CDR3 nucleotides are TGTGCCAGCAGCTTGGGCTCTCGGGGACGGAATCAGCCCCAGCATTTT. Using reference TRBV5-8 and TRBJ1-5 for the parts outside the CDR3, the full variable domain is EAGVTQSPTHLIKTRGQQATLRCSPISGHTSVYWYQQALGLGLQFLLWYDEGEERNRGNFPPRFSGRQFPNYSSELNVNALELEDSALYLCASSLGSRGRNQPQHFGDGTRLSIL.

This chain links TRBV3-1 (or the pseudogene TRBV3-2) with TRBJ1-2, with 8 bases identical to TRBD1. This CDR3 is built from 14 residues. The germline V gene encodes CDR1 LGHDT and CDR2 YNNKEL (reference sequence). J lost 6 bases, V lost 1 base, and 4 bases had no gene match. The CDR3 region has the DNA TGTGCCAGCAGCCAAGCTCAGGGGGCGAATGGCTACACCTTC. This codes for CASSQAQGANGYTF.

V and J are TRBV6-5 and TRBJ1-5; D is ambiguous. Trimming left V 7 bases short and J 2 bases short, with 9 bases between. Germline-derived CDR1 and CDR2 are MNHEY and SVGAGI. The CDR3 has 13 residues. CDR3 sequence reads: CASMVAGNQPQHF. CDR3 DNA sequence: TGTGCCAGCATGGTGGCAGGCAATCAGCCCCAGCATTTT.

The J gene is TRBJ2-1, the V gene TRBV9; D not certain. The V end was cut by 1 base, the J end by 7 bases, with 15 bases between. The length of the CDR3 is 15 residues. CDR1 and CDR2 (germline): SGDLS, YYNGEE. In DNA form, the CDR3 reads TGTGCCAGCAGCGTATCACGGGCACCGCTAAATGAGCAGTTCTTC. This encodes CASSVSRAPLNEQFF.

CDR3 sequence: CASSDRGYSPLHF. The CDR3 region has the DNA TGTGCCAGCAGTGACAGGGGTTATTCACCCCTCCACTTT. The chain employs TRBV25-1 and TRBJ1-6; perhaps TRBD1 as D (6 bases). Germline CDR1 and CDR2: MGHDK and SYGVNS. This CDR3 region has 13 residues. V lost 3 bases and J lost 8, with 8 bases in between.

The chain has TRBV9 and TRBJ2-1, with 12 bases fitting TRBD2. There are 16 residues in the CDR3. Per the germline V gene, CDR1 is SGDLS and CDR2 is YYNGEE. V lost 4 bases and J lost 7; bases outside the gene matches: 9. The CDR3 loop is CASSSRLAGVVNEQFF. The CDR3, as DNA: TGTGCCAGCAGCTCCCGACTAGCGGGAGTCGTGAATGAGCAGTTCTTC.

This clone occurred once. V usage is TRBV19 and J usage is TRBJ1-3; D is perhaps TRBD1 (6 bases). CDR3 length equals 14 residues. V shed 9 bases and J shed 2 bases, with 14 bases lying between them. Germline lookup yields CDR1 LNHDA and CDR2 SQIVND (reference sequence). CDR3 residues: CASNDRRTGNTIYF. CDR3 nucleotides: TGTGCCAGCAATGACAGGAGAACTGGAAACACCATATATTTT.

The rearrangement joins TRBV10-2 to TRBJ1-1; D unresolved. The CDR3 has 12 residues. V lost 7 bases to trimming and J lost 1 base, with 7 bases between them. Germline V gene data show CDR1 as WSHSY and CDR2 as SAAADI. CDR3 protein: CASIGGNTEAFF. The CDR3 DNA is TGCGCCAGCATAGGCGGGAACACTGAAGCTTTCTTT.

The chain uses TRBV4-3 and TRBJ2-2; 10 bases fit TRBD1. The CDR3 runs 15 residues. The V gene's germline CDR1 is LGHNA and CDR2 YSLEER. V was pared by 1 base and J by 6 bases, with 2 bases of the junction left unmatched. CDR3 in DNA: TGCGCCAGCAGCCAAGTGGGGACAGGGGCCGGGGAGCTGTTTTTT. It yields the protein CASSQVGTGAGELFF.

CDR3 nucleotide sequence: TGCAGCACCCACCAGGGGATGAACACTGAAGCTTTCTTT. Encoded protein: CSTHQGMNTEAFF. The chain carries TRBV29-1 and TRBJ1-1, with a weak D call TRBD1 (6 bases). Trimming left V 8 bases short and J 0 bases short, with 13 bases between. The CDR3 totals 13 residues. Germline V gives CDR1 SQVTM, CDR2 ANQGSEA.

The chain recombines TRBV28 with TRBJ2-1; TRBD2 matches 7 bases. The CDR3 extends over 17 amino acids. Germline-derived CDR1 and CDR2 are MDHEN and SYDVKM. The trim removed 6 bases at V and 2 bases at J, leaving 13 bases unmatched. CDR3 DNA sequence: TGTGCCAGCAGCCTGGGTCCTGGGGGGGGAACCTACAATGAGCAGTTCTTC. As protein: CASSLGPGGGTYNEQFF.

V gene TRBV7-6 combines with J gene TRBJ2-7; 16 bases match TRBD2. This CDR3 has 16 residues. J gave up 2 bases and V 5 bases, and 3 bases lay outside the gene matches. Germline CDR1 SGHVS, CDR2 FNYEAQ. The CDR3, as DNA: TGTGCCAGCAGCCCCGGGACTAGCGGGGGGGCCTACGAGCAGTACTTC. Its translation is CASSPGTSGGAYEQYF.